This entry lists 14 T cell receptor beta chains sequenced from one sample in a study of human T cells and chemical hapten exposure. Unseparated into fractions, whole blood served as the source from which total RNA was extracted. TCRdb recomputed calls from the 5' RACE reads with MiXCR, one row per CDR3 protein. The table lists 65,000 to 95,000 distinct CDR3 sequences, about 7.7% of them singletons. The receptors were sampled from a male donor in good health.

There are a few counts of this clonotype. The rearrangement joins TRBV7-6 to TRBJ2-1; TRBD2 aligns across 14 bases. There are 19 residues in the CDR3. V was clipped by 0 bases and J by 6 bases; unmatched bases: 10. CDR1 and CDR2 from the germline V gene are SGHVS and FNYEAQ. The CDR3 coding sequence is TGTGCCAGCAGCTTAGCTCGGAGCCCGGGACTAGCGGGGGTCAATGAGCAGTTCTTC. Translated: CASSLARSPGLAGVNEQFF.

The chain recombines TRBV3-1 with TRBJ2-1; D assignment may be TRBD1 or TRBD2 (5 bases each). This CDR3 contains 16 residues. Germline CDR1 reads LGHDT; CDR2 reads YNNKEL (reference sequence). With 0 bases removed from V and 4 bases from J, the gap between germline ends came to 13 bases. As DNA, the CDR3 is TGTGCCAGCAGCCAAGAAGGCCAGGGAGAGTACAATGAGCAGTTCTTC. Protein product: CASSQEGQGEYNEQFF.

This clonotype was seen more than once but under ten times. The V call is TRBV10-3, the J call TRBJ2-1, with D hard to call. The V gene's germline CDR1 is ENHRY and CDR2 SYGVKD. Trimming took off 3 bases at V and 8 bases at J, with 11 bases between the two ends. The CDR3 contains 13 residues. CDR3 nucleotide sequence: TGTGCCATCAGTGACCCCGGCCATTATGAGCAGTTCTTC. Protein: CAISDPGHYEQFF.

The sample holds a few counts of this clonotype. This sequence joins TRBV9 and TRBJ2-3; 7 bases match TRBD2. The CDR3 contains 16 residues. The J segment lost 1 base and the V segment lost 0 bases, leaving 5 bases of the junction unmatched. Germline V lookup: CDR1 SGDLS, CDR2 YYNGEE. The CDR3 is CASSVVGLAGTDTQYF. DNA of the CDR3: TGTGCCAGCAGCGTAGTGGGTCTAGCGGGCACAGATACGCAGTATTTT.

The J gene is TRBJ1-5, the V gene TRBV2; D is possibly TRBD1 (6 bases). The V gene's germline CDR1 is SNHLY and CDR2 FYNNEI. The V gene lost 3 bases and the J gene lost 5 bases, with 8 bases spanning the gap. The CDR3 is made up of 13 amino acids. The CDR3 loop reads CASSEDRYQPQHF. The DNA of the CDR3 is TGTGCCAGCAGTGAGGACAGATATCAGCCCCAGCATTTT.

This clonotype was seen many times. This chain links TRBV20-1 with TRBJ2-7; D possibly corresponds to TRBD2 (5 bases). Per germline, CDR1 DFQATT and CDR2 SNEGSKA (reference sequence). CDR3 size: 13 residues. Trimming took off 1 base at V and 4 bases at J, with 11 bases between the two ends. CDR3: CSARGPGGYEQYF. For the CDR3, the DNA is TGCAGTGCTAGAGGACCCGGCGGGTACGAGCAGTACTTC.

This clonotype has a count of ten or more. The CDR3 sequence: CASSNTWGAGEAFF. CDR3 coding DNA: TGTGCCAGCAGTAACACATGGGGGGCCGGTGAAGCTTTCTTT. The chain recombines TRBV25-1 with TRBJ1-1; a possible D gene is TRBD1 (6 bases). Per germline, CDR1 MGHDK and CDR2 SYGVNS. Trimming pared 5 bases from V and 7 bases from J, leaving 17 bases between. This CDR3 has 14 amino acids.

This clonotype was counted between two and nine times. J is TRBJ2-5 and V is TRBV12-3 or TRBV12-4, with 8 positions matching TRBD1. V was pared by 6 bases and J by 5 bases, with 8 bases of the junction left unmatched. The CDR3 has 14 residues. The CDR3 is CASSMTGERETQYF. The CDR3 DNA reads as TGTGCCAGCAGCATGACAGGGGAAAGGGAGACCCAGTACTTC.

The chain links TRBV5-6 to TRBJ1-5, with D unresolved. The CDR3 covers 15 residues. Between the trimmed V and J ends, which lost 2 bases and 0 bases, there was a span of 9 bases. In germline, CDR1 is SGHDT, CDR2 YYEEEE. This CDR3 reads CASSLSLYSNQPQHF. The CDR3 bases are TGTGCCAGCAGCTTATCCCTTTATAGCAATCAGCCCCAGCATTTT.

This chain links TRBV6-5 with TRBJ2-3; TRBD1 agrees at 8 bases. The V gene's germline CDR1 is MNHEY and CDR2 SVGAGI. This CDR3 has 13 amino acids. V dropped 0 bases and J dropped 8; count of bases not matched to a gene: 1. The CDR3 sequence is CASSYSTGATQYF. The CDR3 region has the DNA TGTGCCAGCAGTTACTCGACAGGGGCTACGCAGTATTTT.

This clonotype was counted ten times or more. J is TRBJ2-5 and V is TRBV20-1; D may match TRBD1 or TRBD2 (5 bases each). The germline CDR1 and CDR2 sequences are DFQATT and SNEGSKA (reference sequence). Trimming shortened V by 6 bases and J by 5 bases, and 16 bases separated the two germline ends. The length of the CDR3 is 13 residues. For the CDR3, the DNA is TGCAGTGCCGCACCCGGTTGGGGGGAGACCCAGTACTTC. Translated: CSAAPGWGETQYF.

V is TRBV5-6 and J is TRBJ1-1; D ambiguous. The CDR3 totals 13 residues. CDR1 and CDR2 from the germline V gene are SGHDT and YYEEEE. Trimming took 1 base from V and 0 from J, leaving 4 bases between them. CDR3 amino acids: CASSLSMNTEAFF. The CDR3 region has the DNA TGTGCCAGCAGCTTGTCCATGAACACTGAAGCTTTCTTT.

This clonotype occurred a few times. The CDR3 loop is CASSLSGGFTEAFF. Here the CDR3 DNA reads TGCGCCAGCAGCTTATCAGGGGGCTTCACTGAAGCTTTCTTT. The gene calls are TRBV5-1 and TRBJ1-1; 8 bases are shared with TRBD1. Trimming took 2 bases from V and 4 from J; bases not matched to a gene: 4. Germline assignment: CDR1 SGHRS and CDR2 YFSETQ. The CDR3 has 14 amino acids.

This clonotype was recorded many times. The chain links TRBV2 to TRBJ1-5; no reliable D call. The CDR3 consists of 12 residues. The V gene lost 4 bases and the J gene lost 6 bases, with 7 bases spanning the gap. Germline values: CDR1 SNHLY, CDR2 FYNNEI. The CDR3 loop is CASSGGSQPQHF. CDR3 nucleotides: TGTGCCAGCAGTGGAGGGAGTCAGCCCCAGCATTTT.